Listed below are T cell receptor beta chains from one sample, sequenced in a study of T-cell reconstitution after alpha-beta-depleted transplantation in children. TCRdb itself ran the PCR reads through MiXCR, one entry per CDR3 protein. The sample carries tens of thousands of distinct CDR3 sequences, less than 20% recorded once. Source: PBMCs, mostly from graft donor cells, taken 360 days after TCRalphabeta/CD19-depleted stem cell transplant. The receptors come from a male patient aged 2-9 years who had a stem cell transplant for acute lymphoblastic leukemia, so the T cells may come from the graft donor. CDR3s include the opening cysteine and the closing phenylalanine or tryptophan. The D gene is left open where the match is weak. The size of a clone is reported for some rows only, either as once, few or many, or as a class for expanded clones.

V	size	length	D	J	DNA	CDR3
TRBV4-2	few	17	NA	TRBJ2-7	TGTGCCAGCAGCCAAGAGGGGAAAGCGGGTAGCTCCTACGAGCAGTACTTC	CASSQEGKAGSSYEQYF
TRBV7-9	NA	14	NA	TRBJ2-1	TGTGCCAGCAGCCTGGAGGGGAGTCCCGATGAGCAGTTCTTC	CASSLEGSPDEQFF
TRBV5-1	few	14	TRBD1	TRBJ2-7	TGCGCCAGCAGCCCCCGGGACAGGGGTAACGAGCAGTACTTC	CASSPRDRGNEQYF
TRBV5-1	NA	14	NA	TRBJ1-4	TGCGCCAGCAGCCCTTCGGGAACTAATGAAAAACTGTTTTTT	CASSPSGTNEKLFF
TRBV7-9	NA	15	NA	TRBJ2-1	TGTGCCAGCAGCTTAGAAGGGCCCTATTACAATGAGCAGTTCTTC	CASSLEGPYYNEQFF
TRBV6-6	NA	12	NA	TRBJ1-1	TGTGCCAGCAGTTACCAGAACACTGAAGCTTTCTTT	CASSYQNTEAFF
TRBV5-1	many	13	NA	TRBJ2-4	TGCGCCAGCAGCTTTGGGGCACAAAACATTCAGTACTTC	CASSFGAQNIQYF
TRBV10-1	many	16	TRBD2	TRBJ2-1	TGCGCCAGCAGTGAGTTTCTAGCGGGAGTAAACAATGAGCAGTTCTTC	CASSEFLAGVNNEQFF
TRBV10-3	few	14	TRBD1	TRBJ2-7	TGTGCCATCAGCCCGGCTAACAGGGGTCACGAGCAGTACTTC	CAISPANRGHEQYF
TRBV7-9	few	15	NA	TRBJ2-1	TGTGCCAGCAGCTTAGCGGCGGTCTCCTACAATGAGCAGTTCTTC	CASSLAAVSYNEQFF
TRBV3-1	NA	15	TRBD1	TRBJ1-2	TGTGCCAGCAGCGACCACGGGACAGGGAACTATGGCTACACCTTC	CASSDHGTGNYGYTF
TRBV4-1	NA	14	NA	TRBJ2-7	TGCGCCAGCAGCCAAGTGGGCCAGGGAAGGGAGCAGTACTTC	CASSQVGQGREQYF
TRBV6-5	NA	17	TRBD2	TRBJ2-1	TGTGCCAGCAGTTACTTAATAGCGGGAGGGCCGGTCAATGAGCAGTTCTTC	CASSYLIAGGPVNEQFF
TRBV7-7	many	14	NA	TRBJ2-7	TGTGCTAGCAGCGAAAAGACCGGAGTCTACGAGCAGTACTTC	CASSEKTGVYEQYF
TRBV24-1	few	16	TRBD1	TRBJ2-5	TGTGCCACCAGCAAACAAGGACAGGGGGCGAAAGAGACCCAGTACTTC	CATSKQGQGAKETQYF
TRBV29-1	few	18	TRBD2	TRBJ2-1	TGCAGCGTTGAAGATTCGAGGACTAGCGGGAGCACCTACAATGAGCAGTTCTTC	CSVEDSRTSGSTYNEQFF
TRBV13	NA	18	TRBD2	TRBJ2-7	TGTGCCAGCAGCTTCCGCCTACTAGCGGGAGGGGTCTCCTACGAGCAGTACTTC	CASSFRLLAGGVSYEQYF
TRBV3-1	many	13	TRBD2	TRBJ2-1	TGTGCCAGCAGCCAACTCCCGGGGGGTGAGCAGTTCTTC	CASSQLPGGEQFF
TRBV3-1	NA	14	NA	TRBJ2-7	TGTGCCAGCAGCCGCTTGCTAGCCGGCTACGAGCAGTACTTC	CASSRLLAGYEQYF
TRBV19	NA	18	NA	TRBJ2-7	TGTGCCAGTAGTATAGGTCGGGGGCGCTCCCGCCGACCCTACGAGCAGTACTTC	CASSIGRGRSRRPYEQYF
TRBV27	many	14	NA	TRBJ2-7	TGTGCCAGCAGCTTAGGACTAGAAGGGGGCGAGCAGTACTTC	CASSLGLEGGEQYF
TRBV11-2	few	16	NA	TRBJ1-2	TGTGCCAGCAGCCAGGCTCGTAAGACAGGAGATCGTGGCTACACCTTC	CASSQARKTGDRGYTF
TRBV11-3	few	13	TRBD2	TRBJ2-3	TGTGCCGATGCGGGAGAGGGGACAGATACGCAGTATTTT	CADAGEGTDTQYF
TRBV10-3	few	13	NA	TRBJ2-7	TGTGCCATCAGTGCTATAGGGCGAGGGGAGCAGTACTTC	CAISAIGRGEQYF
TRBV6-5	many	17	TRBD1	TRBJ1-2	TGTGCCAGCAGTTACTCTCAATGGACAGGGGGCGCGAACGGCTACACCTTC	CASSYSQWTGGANGYTF
TRBV6-5	NA	12	NA	TRBJ1-5	TGTGCCAGCAGCAACAGGAATCAGCCCCAGCATTTT	CASSNRNQPQHF
TRBV11-2	many	14	TRBD1	TRBJ1-1	TGTGCCAGCACCGAGGACAGGGTGAACACTGAAGCTTTCTTT	CASTEDRVNTEAFF
TRBV7-6	few	16	NA	TRBJ1-4	TGTGCCAGCAGCTTATATCGAGGGCGCGGGAATGAAAAACTGTTTTTT	CASSLYRGRGNEKLFF
TRBV5-6	NA	15	TRBD1	TRBJ2-5	TGTGCCAGCAGCTCTCTGGACAGGCCAAGGGAGACCCAGTACTTC	CASSSLDRPRETQYF
TRBV5-4	few	16	TRBD2	TRBJ2-1	TGTGCCAGCAGCACACACCTAGCGGGAGGCTACAATGAGCAGTTCTTC	CASSTHLAGGYNEQFF
TRBV20-1	many	15	TRBD2	TRBJ2-5	TGCAGTGCTAGAGATCCAGCGGGAGGGAAAGAGACCCAGTACTTC	CSARDPAGGKETQYF
TRBV6-1	NA	11	NA	TRBJ1-2	TGTGCCAGCAGTGAAAGGGGTGGCTACACCTTC	CASSERGGYTF
TRBV5-1	many	12	NA	TRBJ2-7	TGCGCCAGCAGCTTGCCAGGAGGAGAGCAGTACTTC	CASSLPGGEQYF
TRBV7-9	NA	12	NA	TRBJ1-5	TGTGCCAGCAGCTTAAGTGGGGAGCCCCAGCATTTT	CASSLSGEPQHF
TRBV6-5	many	15	TRBD1	TRBJ2-7	TGTGCCAGCAGTTACACCTGGGACAGGAAATACGAGCAGTACTTC	CASSYTWDRKYEQYF
TRBV7-9	many	14	NA	TRBJ2-5	TGTGCCAGCAGCTTAGGGGGCGTGCTTGGGACCCAGTACTTC	CASSLGGVLGTQYF
TRBV3-1	NA	17	TRBD2	TRBJ2-1	TGTGCCACCAGCACCAACCCGGGACTAGAAGCAGTTCATGAGCAGTTCTTC	CATSTNPGLEAVHEQFF
TRBV11-2	few	14	NA	TRBJ2-6	TGTGCCAGCAACGCGGGTGCTGGGGCCAACGTCCTGACTTTC	CASNAGAGANVLTF
TRBV7-9	few	14	NA	TRBJ2-3	TGTGCCAGCAGCTTTGTGGACGGCACAGATACGCAGTATTTT	CASSFVDGTDTQYF
TRBV27	NA	15	NA	TRBJ1-4	TGTGCCAGCAGGCCGATGGGGGGATCTAATGAAAAACTGTTTTTT	CASRPMGGSNEKLFF
TRBV12-3/TRBV12-4	few	14	NA	TRBJ2-1	TGTGCCAGCAGTTTCCAGCGTCAGAGGGGCGAGCAGTTCTTC	CASSFQRQRGEQFF
TRBV7-9	NA	12	NA	TRBJ1-2	TGTGCCAGCAGTAGACGAGGGAGCGGCTACACCTTC	CASSRRGSGYTF
TRBV5-5	NA	13	NA	TRBJ2-2	TGTGCCAGCATCCCTCGATTGCCCGGGGAGCTGTTTTTT	CASIPRLPGELFF
TRBV21-1	NA	12	NA	TRBJ2-7	TGTGCCAGCAGCAAAGAGGGGGTCGAGCAGTACTTC	CASSKEGVEQYF